The T cell receptor beta chain under discussion was sequenced for a study of T cells after yellow fever vaccination (dated by TCRdb to between 2018 and 2021). For the wider study: Libraries from fractions with low cell numbers were prepared with the SMART-Seq v4 Ultra Low Input RNA kit. Blood was collected at multiple timepoints before and after primary and secondary immunization, and bulk PBMC replicates and cell subsets were isolated. Two healthy male donors, one aged 18 to 30 and one aged 30 to 40 years, made up the cohort. To follow T-cell clones before and after both primary and booster YFV17D yellow fever vaccination, bulk TCR alpha and beta repertoires underwent longitudinal sequencing. What the authors observed across the whole study: Only a couple of donors were included in the study, so the extent to which the findings can be generalized is limited. A small fraction of clonotypes appeared in both the CD4 and CD8 compartments, likely as a result of convergent recombination. The secondary T-cell response was found to be weaker but faster than the primary response, with a peak reached on day 5 rather than on day 15. Computational filtering was required because FACS-sorted repertoires could contain abundant contaminating clonotypes from the bulk population. After the booster, most clones that had expanded after primary vaccination were detected again (approximately 95% of CD4 and 70% to 90% of CD8), suggesting broad maintenance of memory.

TCR cDNA was made using 5'RACE template switching, a step that added a universal primer site and unique molecular identifiers. Priming for cDNA synthesis came from both the TCR alpha and TCR beta constant segments. Two PCR steps were used to amplify libraries, with sample barcodes and sequencing adapters being added in the second step. Sequencing of the libraries was done on either Illumina HiSeq 2500 (2x100 bp) or NovaSeq (2x150 bp). In the source study's methods: Reads were demultiplexed and collapsed into UMI consensus sequences with MIGEC, and V(D)J alignment was performed with MiXCR. Using edgeR on replicate PBMC samples, clonotypes were called vaccine-responding if FDR was below 0.01 and the log2 fold change was above 5 up to day 15. CD4 or CD8 identity was assigned to each bulk clonotype according to whether the clonotype was present at higher abundance in the sequenced CD4 repertoire or the sequenced CD8 repertoire. TCRdb reran the public reads through fastp at Q25 and MiXCR, keeping productive beta chains. Each entry is one CDR3 protein sequence, shown with its most common DNA and genes. The V and J calls reflect TCRdb's pipeline rather than the authors' work. The sample data list around 550,000 distinct CDR3 sequences, and roughly a fifth of these were observed just once. 14% of the sample comes from the top ten.

The treatment or condition label here, explained by the study, means: live attenuated yellow fever vaccine strain. Two biological replicates of bulk PBMCs were collected at each blood-draw timepoint. A standard Ficoll-Paque protocol was used to isolate PBMCs from peripheral blood. RNA was extracted with TriZol from bulk PBMCs, CD4 and CD8 fractions, and dextramer-positive and dextramer-negative fractions. A word on this clonotype: The target of this receptor is not known. No much larger clone exists at a distance of one base, and base qualities are not known.

The source is a man under 40 who received the YFV17D yellow fever vaccine. Sequenced here: PBMCs, sampled 15 days after the yellow fever booster vaccination.

The CDR3 protein sequence reads: CSARDFRVLDEQFF. The DNA reads as follows: TGCAGTGCTAGAGATTTCCGGGTTCTCGATGAGCAGTTCTTC. The chain is encoded by TRBV20-1 joined to TRBJ2-1; the D gene is not confidently resolved. V is reduced by 0 bases and J by 8 bases, leaving a spacing of 14 bases between them. Looking up the germline V gene (reference sequence) yields CDR1 DFQATT and CDR2 SNEGSKA. The CDR3 covers 14 residues, taking in both the cysteine and the phenylalanine. Just CDR3 DNA is preserved here, 42 bases in frame from base 1.